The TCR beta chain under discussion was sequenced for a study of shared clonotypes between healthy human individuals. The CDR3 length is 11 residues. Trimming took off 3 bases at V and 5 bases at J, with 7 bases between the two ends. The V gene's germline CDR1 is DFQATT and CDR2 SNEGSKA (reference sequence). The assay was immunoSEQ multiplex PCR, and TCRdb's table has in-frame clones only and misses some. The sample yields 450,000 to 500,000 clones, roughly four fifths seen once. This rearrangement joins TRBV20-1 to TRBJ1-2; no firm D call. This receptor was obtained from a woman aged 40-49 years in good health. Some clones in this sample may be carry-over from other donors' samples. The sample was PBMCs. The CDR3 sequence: CSARGIYGYTF. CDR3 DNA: TGCAGTGCTAGGGGTATTTATGGCTACACCTTC.